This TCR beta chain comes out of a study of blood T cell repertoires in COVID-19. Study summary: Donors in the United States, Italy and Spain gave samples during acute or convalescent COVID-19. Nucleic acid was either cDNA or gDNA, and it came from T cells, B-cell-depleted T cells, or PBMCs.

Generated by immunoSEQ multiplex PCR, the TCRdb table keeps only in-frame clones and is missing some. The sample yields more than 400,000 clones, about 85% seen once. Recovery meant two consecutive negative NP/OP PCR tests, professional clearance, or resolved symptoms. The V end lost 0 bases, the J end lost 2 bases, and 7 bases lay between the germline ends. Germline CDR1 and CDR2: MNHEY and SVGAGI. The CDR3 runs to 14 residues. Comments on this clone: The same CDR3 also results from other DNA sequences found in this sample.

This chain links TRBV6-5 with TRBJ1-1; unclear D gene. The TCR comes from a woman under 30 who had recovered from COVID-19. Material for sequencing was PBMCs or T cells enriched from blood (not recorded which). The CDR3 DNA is TGTGCCAGCAGTTACTCGAGGGAAAACACTGAAGCTTTCTTT. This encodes CASSYSRENTEAFF.